Described below is a single TCR beta chain sequence and its context. This clone has at least ten counts. Its antigen is currently not known. No clone much larger than this one lies a single base away; base qualities are absent. The germline V gene (reference sequence) supplies CDR1 LNHDA and CDR2 SQIVND. V ends up 5 bases short and J 6 bases short, with an unmatched junction base count of 9. Taken from cysteine to phenylalanine, the CDR3 has 15 residues. The read is trimmed to its CDR3 DNA, 45 bases read in frame from base 1. These data belong to a study of blood T cell repertoires in COVID-19 (dated by TCRdb to the early 2020s). Study-wide context: Samples covering the acute and convalescent phases of COVID-19 were provided by collaborators in the United States, Italy and Spain. The material from the prospective study consisted of cDNA or gDNA derived from T cells, B-cell-depleted T cells, or PBMCs. The dataset comprised deeply sampled blood TCRbeta repertoires from subjects exposed to, actively infected with, or recovered from COVID-19. The repertoires were released in a freely available public database intended as a resource for research on the immune response to SARS-CoV-2. Samples were obtained from the ongoing ImmuneRACE study (first 160 participants) and from over 1,000 subjects provided by 6 global collaborators. The sample metadata nearly always contained a de-identified subject ID, COVID-19 status, age in years and sex. HLA class I and class II types, where available, came from metadata supplied by the sample provider rather than from assay-based typing.

The paper's findings and limits, for the study overall: The amount of clinical and demographic metadata varied by source and participant and was provided uncurated.

TCRbeta CDR3 regions were amplified from genomic DNA by means of the immunoSEQ Assay, a bias-controlled multiplex PCR. In the authors' own workflow: Within the assay, amplification of reference gene primers was used to estimate how many nucleated cells each sample contained. To quantify the absolute abundance of each unique TCRbeta CDR3 rearrangement, sequence reads were collapsed and filtered. For each sample, productive Simpson clonality was calculated by taking the square root of Simpson's diversity index across productive rearrangements. This is the immuneACCESS table as TCRdb keeps it, with only in-frame sequences that have V and J called. A part of the clones is gone; compared with another copy, unresolved V genes explain less than half, and the rest is unexplained. The V and J calls and clone size come from that table; D and trimming were worked out from the DNA. For this sample the table gives under 300,000 clones, of which about 80% were detected only once. Together, the top ten hold approximately 9% of the sample.

A second Seattle source provided samples from volunteer blood donors who had recovered from COVID-19. Whole blood was collected in K2EDTA tubes by collaborating institutions according to the institutions' own protocols. For TCRbeta analysis, collaborators shipped samples in one of three forms: frozen whole blood, isolated PBMCs, or DNA extracted from either of those sample types. Source material: peripheral blood. This TCR was recovered from a woman between 50 and 59 years old who had recovered from COVID-19. The rearranged segments are TRBV19 and TRBJ2-3, and TRBD1 aligns with 9 junction nucleotides. The DNA sequence is given as TGTGCCAGTAGTTCCCGGGACAGGGTTTGGGATACGCAGTATTTT. Its amino acids are CASSSRDRVWDTQYF.